The rows below give T cell receptor beta chains drawn from one sample of a study of shared clonotypes between healthy human individuals. Method: immunoSEQ multiplex PCR; TCRdb's copy keeps in-frame clones and lacks some. Seen here are hundreds of thousands of clones, 92% observed once, and the top ten hold under 30%. The specimen was naive CD8+ T cells sorted from blood. All receptors come from a man younger than 40 in good health. Both conserved end residues are part of each CDR3. The order of the fields is J gene, V gene, clone size, D gene, CDR3 protein, CDR3 DNA. A D gene is named only where the DNA matches it firmly. Size is omitted from some rows. Given values are once, few, many or a class for expanded clones.

TRBJ2-7	TRBV7-9	.	.	CASSSPAPHEQYF	TGTGCCAGCAGCTCCCCCGCCCCCCACGAGCAGTACTTC
TRBJ2-1	TRBV29-1	.	.	CSVAGGDEQFF	TGCAGCGTTGCTGGGGGAGATGAGCAGTTCTTC
TRBJ1-2	TRBV29-1	.	.	CSVAGPQELLYGYTF	TGCAGCGTTGCGGGGCCACAAGAACTGCTCTATGGCTACACCTTC
TRBJ1-1	TRBV4-1	.	.	CASNRREAPGGTEAFF	TGCGCCAGCAACAGAAGGGAGGCTCCGGGGGGGACTGAAGCTTTCTTT
TRBJ2-7	TRBV7-9	.	.	CASSLPGTLTYEQYF	TGTGCCAGCAGCCTACCCGGGACACTAACCTACGAGCAGTACTTC
TRBJ2-7	TRBV7-2	.	TRBD2	CASSTLAGVGYEQYF	TGTGCCAGCAGCACCTTAGCGGGAGTTGGGTACGAGCAGTACTTC
TRBJ2-1	TRBV19	once	TRBD2	CASSLGLAGGDNEQFF	TGTGCCAGTAGTCTTGGACTAGCGGGAGGGGATAATGAGCAGTTCTTC
TRBJ2-1	TRBV27	once	.	CASSLVLGDEQFF	TGTGCCAGCAGTTTAGTCCTGGGCGATGAGCAGTTCTTC
TRBJ2-7	TRBV5-6	.	TRBD2	CASSGSGTSGRRALF	TGTGCCAGCAGCGGCTCCGGGACTAGCGGGAGGAGGGCCTTATTC
TRBJ2-5	TRBV9	.	TRBD2	CASSVEELAGKGETQYF	TGTGCCAGCAGCGTAGAGGAACTAGCGGGAAAAGGGGAGACCCAGTACTTC
TRBJ2-7	TRBV10-2	.	.	CASSESTRNSGSYEQYF	TGCGCCAGCAGTGAGTCGACTCGGAACAGCGGATCCTACGAGCAGTACTTC
TRBJ2-3	TRBV2	.	.	CASSEVPRPTDTQYF	TGTGCCAGCAGTGAAGTACCCAGGCCCACAGATACGCAGTATTTT
TRBJ1-1	TRBV19	.	TRBD1	CASSKHWDRGRDTEAFF	TGTGCCAGTAGTAAACATTGGGACAGGGGGCGCGACACTGAAGCTTTCTTT
TRBJ2-7	TRBV6-5	once	.	CASSPTVSYEQYF	TGTGCCAGCAGTCCTACAGTTTCCTACGAGCAGTACTTC
TRBJ1-5	TRBV9	.	.	CASSGQPQHF	TGTGCCAGCTCCGGTCAGCCCCAGCATTTT
TRBJ2-3	TRBV28	.	TRBD2	CASSLYPSGSTDTQYF	TGTGCCAGCAGTTTATACCCTAGCGGAAGCACAGATACGCAGTATTTT
TRBJ2-1	TRBV27	.	TRBD1	CASSLGTGGYNEQFF	TGTGCCAGCAGTTTGGGGACAGGGGGCTACAATGAGCAGTTCTTC
TRBJ1-4	TRBV7-9	.	TRBD1	CASSSQGTGEDEKLFF	TGTGCCAGCAGCTCTCAGGGCACAGGGGAGGATGAAAAACTGTTTTTT
TRBJ1-1	TRBV6-5	.	TRBD1	CATRGQANTEAFF	TGTGCCACCCGGGGACAGGCGAACACTGAAGCTTTCTTT
TRBJ2-7	TRBV14	.	.	CASSQVIGYEQYF	TGTGCCAGCAGCCAAGTTATAGGGTACGAGCAGTACTTC
TRBJ1-3	TRBV10-1	.	.	CASPIYGKDRSGNTIYF	TGCGCCAGCCCCATTTATGGCAAAGACAGGTCTGGAAACACCATATATTTT
TRBJ2-7	TRBV14	.	.	CASSRPGDDYEQYF	TGTGCCAGCAGCCGACCGGGGGACGACTACGAGCAGTACTTC
TRBJ2-3	TRBV27	.	TRBD2	CASNLAGGPNVPQYF	TGTGCCAGCAATTTAGCGGGAGGCCCTAACGTACCGCAGTATTTT
TRBJ2-3	TRBV6-1	.	.	CASSEWPGSTDTQYF	TGTGCCAGCAGTGAGTGGCCGGGTAGCACAGATACGCAGTATTTT
TRBJ2-2	TRBV7-9	once	TRBD1	CASSLFGTAGELFF	TGTGCCAGCAGCTTATTCGGGACAGCCGGGGAGCTGTTTTTT
TRBJ2-1	TRBV28	.	.	CASSLMMGLGEQFF	TGTGCCAGCAGTTTGATGATGGGTCTGGGTGAGCAGTTCTTC
TRBJ2-3	TRBV5-1	.	TRBD2	CASSLGTSGFTDTQYF	TGCGCCAGCAGCTTGGGGACTAGCGGATTCACAGATACGCAGTATTTT
TRBJ1-5	TRBV19	.	.	CASSMGAGNQPQHF	TGTGCCAGTAGTATGGGGGCAGGGAATCAGCCCCAGCATTTT
TRBJ2-1	TRBV10-3	.	.	CAIRRQSANEQFF	TGTGCCATCAGACGACAGTCCGCAAATGAGCAGTTCTTC
TRBJ2-1	TRBV4-2	.	TRBD2	CASSQDGRSSYNEQFF	TGTGCCAGCAGCCAGGACGGGAGGAGCTCCTACAATGAGCAGTTCTTC
TRBJ2-7	TRBV19	.	.	CASSTLVRGSYEQYF	TGTGCCAGTAGTACCCTCGTGCGGGGCTCCTACGAGCAGTACTTC
TRBJ2-1	TRBV7-8	.	.	CASSLVGQYNEQFF	TGTGCCAGCAGCTTAGTAGGGCAGTACAATGAGCAGTTCTTC
TRBJ2-7	TRBV11-2	.	.	CASSLVQGSYEQYF	TGTGCCAGCAGCTTAGTGCAGGGTTCCTACGAGCAGTACTTC
TRBJ2-1	TRBV27	.	.	CASSLQGLYNEQFF	TGTGCCAGCAGTTTACAGGGGCTCTACAATGAGCAGTTCTTC
TRBJ2-1	TRBV4-1	.	TRBD2	CASSQTGTRSDEQFF	TGCGCCAGCAGCCAGACCGGGACTAGGAGCGATGAGCAGTTCTTC
TRBJ2-1	TRBV28	.	TRBD2	CASSWTSGGVNEQFF	TGTGCCAGCAGCTGGACTAGCGGGGGAGTTAATGAGCAGTTCTTC
TRBJ2-2	TRBV27	.	.	CASSLYTGSGELFF	TGTGCCAGCAGTTTATACACAGGGTCCGGGGAGCTGTTTTTT
TRBJ2-1	TRBV9	.	TRBD2	CASSDLTSGIYNEQFF	TGTGCCAGCAGTGACCTGACTAGCGGGATCTACAATGAGCAGTTCTTC
TRBJ2-1	TRBV19	.	.	CASTPGEDNEQFF	TGTGCCAGTACGCCAGGGGAGGACAATGAGCAGTTCTTC
TRBJ2-7	TRBV7-9	.	TRBD1	CASSGGTGVSYEQYF	TGTGCCAGCAGCGGGGGGACAGGGGTCTCCTACGAGCAGTACTTC
TRBJ2-1	TRBV4-3	.	TRBD1	CASSRGTGHNEQFF	TGCGCCAGCAGCCGCGGGACAGGGCACAATGAGCAGTTCTTC
TRBJ2-7	TRBV27	.	.	CASSLGQVSYEQYF	TGTGCCAGCAGTTTGGGCCAGGTCTCCTACGAGCAGTACTTC
TRBJ2-7	TRBV7-2	.	TRBD1	CASSLGPGQGGDEQYF	TGTGCCAGCAGCTTGGGGCCGGGACAGGGGGGAGACGAGCAGTACTTC
TRBJ1-1	TRBV6-5	few	.	CASSYFTQNTEAFF	TGTGCCAGCAGTTACTTTACACAGAACACTGAAGCTTTCTTT
TRBJ2-2	TRBV2	once	.	CASSEGLGANTGELFF	TGTGCCAGCAGCGAAGGTTTGGGTGCGAACACCGGGGAGCTGTTTTTT
TRBJ2-2	TRBV2	.	.	CASSVVWGAGELFF	TGTGCCAGCAGTGTTGTCTGGGGAGCCGGGGAGCTGTTTTTT
TRBJ1-4	TRBV14	.	.	CASSPRGGSEKLFF	TGTGCCAGCAGCCCCCGGGGAGGGAGCGAAAAACTGTTTTTT
TRBJ2-1	TRBV2	.	.	CASSPEGNEQFF	TGTGCCAGCAGCCCCGAAGGCAATGAGCAGTTCTTC
TRBJ2-2	TRBV4-3	.	.	CASSQVWVRGTGELFF	TGCGCCAGCAGCCAAGTTTGGGTTCGGGGGACCGGGGAGCTGTTTTTT
TRBJ2-5	TRBV7-9	.	TRBD1	CASSRRTGKIQETQYF	TGTGCCAGCAGCCGAAGGACAGGGAAGATACAAGAGACCCAGTACTTC
TRBJ2-3	TRBV28	.	TRBD1	CASSLARTGGTATDTQYF	TGTGCCAGCAGTTTGGCCCGGACAGGGGGCACGGCCACAGATACGCAGTATTTT
TRBJ2-1	TRBV5-1	.	TRBD2	CASSTGLAGAGNEQFF	TGCGCCAGCAGCACCGGACTAGCGGGAGCGGGCAATGAGCAGTTCTTC